Below are 27 T cell receptor beta chains sequenced from a single sample in a study of T cell responses to AZD1222 COVID-19 vaccine. Here immunoSEQ multiplex PCR was the method, and the copy in TCRdb shows in-frame clones only, minus some. The table lists over 100,000 clones, about 89% of them singletons. The sample in question was peripheral blood, obtained on day 0 of AZD1222 vaccination. These receptors all stem from an adult in good health.

Points on this clone: Other DNA sequences within the sample encode an identical CDR3. The gene calls are TRBV7-3 and TRBJ2-2; TRBD2 might be the D (5 bases). The CDR3 is made up of 14 amino acids. Trimming took off 5 bases at V and 0 bases at J, with 7 bases between the two ends. CDR1 and CDR2 (germline): SGHTA, FQGTGA. The CDR3 region is CASSRGANTGELFF. The CDR3, as DNA: TGTGCCAGCAGCCGGGGTGCGAACACCGGGGAGCTGTTTTTT.

J is TRBJ2-2 and V is TRBV4-1, with a tentative D call TRBD2 (5 bases). V was shortened by 0 bases and J by 7 bases, with 15 bases between the two germline ends. Germline V gives CDR1 MGHRA, CDR2 YSYEKL. This CDR3 is 16 amino acids long. Here the CDR3 reads CASSQDGVARNGELFF. Here the CDR3 DNA reads TGCGCCAGCAGCCAAGATGGTGTAGCGCGGAACGGGGAGCTGTTTTTT.

This chain uses TRBV3-1 (or the pseudogene TRBV3-2) with TRBJ1-5; D uncertain. The length of the CDR3 is 15 residues. The germline V gene has CDR1 LGHDT and CDR2 YNNKEL (reference sequence). The V end was cut by 4 bases, the J end by 2 bases, with 12 bases between. CDR3 nucleotides: TGTGCCAGCAGCCCCGTTTTCGGTGGCAATCAGCCCCAGCATTTT. Translated, it gives CASSPVFGGNQPQHF.

V usage is TRBV6-5 and J usage is TRBJ2-1, with D unclear. CDR1 and CDR2 from the germline V gene are MNHEY and SVGAGI. Trimming shortened V by 6 bases and J by 2 bases, and 11 bases separated the two germline ends. The CDR3 has 14 residues. Written as DNA, the CDR3 is TGTGCCAGCAGATTAGACACGACCTACAATGAGCAGTTCTTC. Translated, it gives CASRLDTTYNEQFF.

The chain recombines TRBV7-8 with TRBJ2-5; 9 bases match TRBD2. The CDR3 extends over 16 amino acids. V shed 0 bases, J shed 1 base, and the junction held 3 bases outside the gene matches. The germline CDR1 and CDR2 sequences are SGHVS and FQNEAQ. The CDR3, as DNA: TGTGCCAGCAGCTTAGCGATGCGGGGGGGCCAAGAGACCCAGTACTTC. This codes for CASSLAMRGGQETQYF. Variable domain in full (rest from reference TRBV7-8 and TRBJ2-5): GAGVSQSPRYKVAKRGQDVALRCDPISGHVSLFWYQQALGQGPEFLTYFQNEAQLDKSGLPSDRFFAERPEGSVSTLKIQRTQQEDSAVYLCASSLAMRGGQETQYFGPGTRLLVL.

The V and J genes are TRBV7-9 and TRBJ2-7; TRBD2 is a possible D gene (5 bases). The CDR3 runs 15 residues. Germline V lookup: CDR1 SEHNR, CDR2 FQNEAQ (reference sequence). V was cut by 2 bases and J by 3 bases, with 14 bases left in between. Written as DNA, the CDR3 is TGTGCCAGCAGCTTAAGGACTCCCTCCATCTACGAGCAGTACTTC. Protein sequence: CASSLRTPSIYEQYF.

This CDR3 is CASSEWPQHF. The DNA of the CDR3 is TGTGCCAGCAGTGAGTGGCCCCAGCATTTT. The rearrangement uses TRBV6-1 and TRBJ1-5; no clear D gene. This CDR3 comprises 10 residues. The V gene's germline CDR1 is MNHNS and CDR2 SASEGT. V was trimmed by 3 bases and J by 9 bases, leaving 3 bases between them.

This clone was seen a handful of times. J is TRBJ1-2 and V is TRBV6-1; D not resolved. This CDR3 comprises 16 residues. V was trimmed by 1 base and J by 4 bases, leaving 16 bases between them. Germline V gives CDR1 MNHNS, CDR2 SASEGT. CDR3 protein: CASSEGREVQLYGYTF. The CDR3 bases are TGTGCCAGCAGTGAAGGGAGGGAAGTTCAACTCTATGGCTACACCTTC.

The V gene is TRBV5-1, the J gene TRBJ2-7; D is unresolved. The V and J ends lost 0 bases and 3 bases respectively, with 10 bases between them. The CDR3 is made up of 14 amino acids. Germline loops: CDR1 SGHRS, CDR2 YFSETQ. CDR3 protein: CASSLVGTDYEQYF. The CDR3 nucleotides read TGCGCCAGCAGCTTGGTTGGTACTGACTACGAGCAGTACTTC.

The chain is built from TRBV7-9 and TRBJ1-2, with unresolved D. The V gene's germline CDR1 is SEHNR and CDR2 FQNEAQ (reference sequence). The CDR3 has 14 amino acids. Trimming took off 5 bases at V and 1 base at J, with 11 bases between the two ends. CDR3 amino acids: CASSRGGSNYGYTF. The CDR3, as DNA: TGTGCCAGCAGCCGCGGCGGCAGTAACTATGGCTACACCTTC.

The rearrangement links TRBV7-2 to TRBJ1-1; 7 bases are a match to TRBD1. Germline V gives CDR1 SGHTA, CDR2 FQGNSA. J lost 1 base, V lost 5 bases, and 7 bases had no gene match. The CDR3 has 15 amino acids. In DNA, the CDR3 is TGTGCCAGCAGCCCACTGGGACAGTCGAACACTGAAGCTTTCTTT. It is translated as CASSPLGQSNTEAFF.

This clone was seen only a few times. The chain combines TRBV5-4 with TRBJ2-7; possible D gene TRBD1, 6 bases. The CDR3 totals 14 residues. Germline CDR1 reads SGHNT; CDR2 reads YYREEE (reference sequence). V lost 1 base and J 2 bases, leaving 10 bases between the germline ends. The CDR3 DNA is TGTGCCAGCAGCTTGAGAACAGGGACCTACGAGCAGTACTTC. Encoded protein: CASSLRTGTYEQYF.

The V and J genes are TRBV6-5 and TRBJ2-7, with a weak D call TRBD2 (7 bases). Trimming stripped 2 bases from V and 7 bases from J, with 21 bases between. The CDR3 spans 16 residues. CDR1 is MNHEY, CDR2 SVGAGI, per germline. The CDR3 spells CASSYELVGGGGEQYF. The CDR3 DNA sequence: TGTGCCAGCAGTTACGAGTTGGTTGGGGGAGGGGGGGAGCAGTACTTC.

The chain links TRBV19 to TRBJ1-4; weak D call: TRBD1 (6 bases). V was shortened by 10 bases and J by 5 bases, with 17 bases between the two germline ends. The CDR3 covers 14 residues. Germline CDR1 LNHDA, CDR2 SQIVND (reference sequence). CDR3 loop: CATKNRASNEKLFF. As DNA, the CDR3 is TGTGCCACCAAGAACAGGGCCTCAAATGAAAAACTGTTTTTT.

The rearrangement uses TRBV30 and TRBJ1-2, with 9 nucleotides matching TRBD1. CDR3 size: 14 residues. Trimming at V came to 5 bases and at J to 6 bases, leaving 10 bases not matched to a gene. Germline values: CDR1 GTSNPN, CDR2 SVGIG (reference sequence). CDR3 loop: CAWDRDRDSHGYTF. Written as DNA, the CDR3 is TGTGCCTGGGACCGGGACAGGGACTCTCATGGCTACACCTTC.

The J gene is TRBJ1-5, the V gene TRBV5-1; unclear D gene. Trimming pared 0 bases from V and 0 bases from J, leaving 10 bases between. The length of the CDR3 is 16 residues. Germline V gene data show CDR1 as SGHRS and CDR2 as YFSETQ. The CDR3 coding sequence is TGCGCCAGCAGCTTGGGGCCAGACTATAGCAATCAGCCCCAGCATTTT. This codes for CASSLGPDYSNQPQHF. Full variable domain (missing parts from reference TRBV5-1 and TRBJ1-5): KAGVTQTPRYLIKTRGQQVTLSCSPISGHRSVSWYQQTPGQGLQFLFEYFSETQRNKGNFPGRFSGRQFSNSRSEMNVSTLELGDSALYLCASSLGPDYSNQPQHFGDGTRLSIL.

Note on this clone: A read error may produce the germline difference seen at one junction end. The chain carries TRBV7-7 and TRBJ2-5; 14 bases match TRBD2. CDR1 SSHAT and CDR2 FNYEAQ come from the germline V gene (reference sequence). The CDR3 spans 17 residues. This chain's CDR3 is CASSLLGLAGGQETQYF. CDR3 coding DNA: TGTGCTAGCAGCTTACTAGGACTAGCGGGGGGCCAAGAGACCCAGTACTTC.

This clone was detected once. The rearrangement links TRBV6-5 to TRBJ2-7; D possibly matches TRBD1 or TRBD2 (5 bases each). CDR3 length: 13 amino acids. CDR1 is MNHEY, CDR2 SVGAGI, per germline. Deletions cut 5 bases from V and 6 bases from J, with 14 bases between. In DNA, the CDR3 is TGTGCCAGCAGTATCCCAGGGAGAGGCGAGCAGTACTTC. It specifies CASSIPGRGEQYF.

The chain employs TRBV19 and TRBJ2-1, with D unclear. The CDR3 loop spans 13 amino acids. Trimming shortened V by 7 bases and J by 3 bases, and 10 bases separated the two germline ends. Germline values: CDR1 LNHDA, CDR2 SQIVND (reference sequence). CDR3 loop: CASTEGSYNEQFF. The CDR3, as DNA: TGTGCCAGTACCGAAGGTAGCTACAATGAGCAGTTCTTC.

The chain employs TRBV5-5 and TRBJ2-2, with D perhaps TRBD1 or TRBD2 (5 bases each). V lost 0 bases to trimming and J lost 5 bases, with 14 bases between them. The V gene's germline CDR1 is SGHKS and CDR2 YYEKEE (reference sequence). This CDR3 has 16 amino acids. CDR3: CASSLVFQGRTGELFF. The CDR3 DNA reads TGTGCCAGCAGCTTGGTTTTTCAGGGACGGACCGGGGAGCTGTTTTTT.

This clone was counted a single time. The genes are TRBV29-1 and TRBJ1-5; 9 bases align to TRBD1. The germline gives CDR1 SQVTM, CDR2 ANQGSEA. CDR3 size: 13 residues. Unmatched junction bases numbered 3, after V lost 4 bases and J lost 5 bases. This chain's CDR3 is CSVARDRDQPQHF. CDR3 DNA sequence: TGCAGCGTTGCTAGGGACAGGGATCAGCCCCAGCATTTT.

A word on this clone: A junction end diverges from the germline sequence, so it may reflect a read error. This rearrangement joins TRBV7-2 to TRBJ2-1; no definite D call. The CDR3 contains 13 residues. Looked up from germline, CDR1 is SGHTA and CDR2 is FQGNSA. CDR3 amino acids: CASSPNSNNEQFF. As DNA, the CDR3 is TGTGCCAGCAGTCCCAACTCCAACAATGAGCAGTTCTTC.

The chain uses TRBV2 and TRBJ1-1; tentatively, D is TRBD1 (5 bases). Trimming cost V 1 base and J 4 bases, with 13 bases left between them. Germline V gene data show CDR1 as SNHLY and CDR2 as FYNNEI. There are 15 residues in the CDR3. CDR3 in amino acids: CASSEVGGRSTEAFF. The DNA for the CDR3 is TGTGCCAGCAGTGAAGTGGGGGGAAGGAGCACTGAAGCTTTCTTT.

The gene calls are TRBV27 and TRBJ1-1; D gene unclear. The CDR3 runs to 13 residues. Germline CDR1 and CDR2: MNHEY and SMNVEV (reference sequence). Trimming shortened V by 8 bases and J by 1 base, and 11 bases separated the two germline ends. DNA for the CDR3: TGTGCCAGCGGGTATCTGCCGAACACTGAAGCTTTCTTT. Amino acid sequence: CASGYLPNTEAFF.

CDR3 protein: CAWRRDDSYGYTF. The CDR3 DNA follows: TGTGCCTGGCGGCGGGACGATTCGTATGGCTACACCTTC. J is TRBJ1-2 and V is TRBV30, with D possibly TRBD1 on 5 matching bases. Germline V gives CDR1 GTSNPN, CDR2 SVGIG (reference sequence). Trimming left V 5 bases short and J 5 bases short, with 15 bases between. The CDR3 is 13 amino acids.

The V gene is TRBV6-5, the J gene TRBJ1-2; 7 bases are a match to TRBD1. In germline, CDR1 is MNHEY, CDR2 SVGAGI. This CDR3 region has 15 residues. After removal of 0 bases from V and 6 bases from J, the junction contained 7 bases not matched to a gene. The CDR3 DNA sequence: TGTGCCAGCAGTTACTCCCTGACAGGGTTGGATGGCTACACCTTC. Translated: CASSYSLTGLDGYTF.

V gene TRBV29-1 combines with J gene TRBJ2-1, with no clear D. The CDR3 consists of 12 residues. Germline CDR1 SQVTM, CDR2 ANQGSEA. V lost 3 bases to trimming and J lost 5 bases, with 8 bases between them. CDR3 amino acids: CSVEGTNNEQFF. CDR3 coding DNA: TGCAGCGTTGAGGGTACTAACAATGAGCAGTTCTTC.